Shown below are 18 T cell receptor beta chains from a single sample sequenced in a study of preoperative IRX-2 immunotherapy in early breast cancer. The treatment is: preoperative locoregional IRX-2 cytokine immunotherapy. Data came from immunoSEQ multiplex PCR; TCRdb stores just in-frame clones and leaves some out. The data show about 23,000 clones, with 90% to 95% seen just once and 15% to 20% held by the top ten. The material was tumor tissue, obtained after IRX-2 immunotherapy. These receptors originate from a human donor with breast cancer.

The chain recombines TRBV14 with TRBJ2-1; unclear D gene. Germline V gene data show CDR1 as SGHDN and CDR2 as FVKESK. The length of the CDR3 is 13 residues. V lost 0 bases, J lost 15 bases, and 15 bases lay in between. The CDR3, as DNA: TGTGCCAGCAGCCAAGATCGCCCCAGTGCGATGTTCTTC. Protein product: CASSQDRPSAMFF.

The chain carries TRBV18 and TRBJ1-2; tentative D call: TRBD1 (5 bases). The CDR3 has 13 amino acids. In germline, CDR1 is KGHSH, CDR2 LQKENI. Trimming removed 6 bases from V and 6 bases from J, with 14 bases in between. CDR3 sequence (DNA): TGTGCCAGCTCCCCGAGGGGTAGAAATGGCTACACCTTC. Residues: CASSPRGRNGYTF.

The rearrangement joins TRBV5-1 to TRBJ2-1; a weak D match, TRBD2 (6 bases). CDR1 SGHRS and CDR2 YFSETQ come from the germline V gene. Trimming left V 2 bases short and J 0 bases short, with 12 bases between. The CDR3 is made up of 16 amino acids. The DNA for the CDR3 is TGCGCCAGCAGCTTCGGGCGGGGCAGCTCCTACAATGAGCAGTTCTTC. It yields the protein CASSFGRGSSYNEQFF.

The chain uses TRBV7-8 and TRBJ1-3; weak D call: TRBD1 (6 bases). Trimming cost V 7 bases and J 0 bases, with 10 bases left between them. Germline V lookup: CDR1 SGHVS, CDR2 FQNEAQ. This CDR3 region has 14 residues. In DNA, the CDR3 is TGTGCCAGCAAGGGGGTTCTCTCTGGAAACACCATATATTTT. It yields the protein CASKGVLSGNTIYF.

This clone was recorded once. The CDR3 is CASSQDLLLTDTQYF. The CDR3 DNA reads TGCGCCAGCAGCCAAGATCTCCTTCTCACAGATACGCAGTATTTT. The V gene is TRBV4-1, the J gene TRBJ2-3; D is unresolved. CDR3 length: 15 amino acids. V was pared by 0 bases and J by 2 bases, with 9 bases between. Germline CDR1 and CDR2: MGHRA and YSYEKL.

This sequence joins TRBV27 and TRBJ1-2; possibly TRBD1 for D (5 bases). Per germline, CDR1 MNHEY and CDR2 SMNVEV (reference sequence). The CDR3 spans 13 residues. V shed 5 bases and J shed 7 bases, with 14 bases lying between them. For the CDR3, the DNA is TGTGCCAGCAGTCCCCGGGGGGTCGGTGGCTACACCTTC. Protein product: CASSPRGVGGYTF.

The chain has TRBV5-6 and TRBJ2-6; D not certain. Germline loops: CDR1 SGHDT, CDR2 YYEEEE. The V end lost 0 bases, the J end lost 1 base, and 8 bases lay between the germline ends. The CDR3 totals 16 residues. The CDR3 loop reads CASSLAGSSGANVLTF. The CDR3 DNA is TGTGCCAGCAGCTTGGCCGGAAGTTCTGGGGCCAACGTCCTGACTTTC.

The rearrangement joins TRBV11-3 to TRBJ2-7; a weak D match, TRBD2 (5 bases). The CDR3 runs to 15 residues. V shed 2 bases and J shed 7 bases, with 18 bases lying between them. CDR1 and CDR2 (germline): SGHNT, YENEEA. The CDR3 bases are TGTGCCAGCAGCTTAAACCCCGGGAAGCTCGGAGAGCAGTACTTC. It encodes CASSLNPGKLGEQYF.

The CDR3 loop reads CASSQEDSRGGRNVDTQYF. The CDR3 DNA reads as TGTGCCAGCAGCCAAGAGGATAGCCGCGGGGGAAGGAACGTAGATACGCAGTATTTT. V is TRBV4-2 and J is TRBJ2-3; 7 nucleotides agree with TRBD2. Germline values: CDR1 LGHNA, CDR2 YNFKEQ. This CDR3 region has 19 residues. V lost 0 bases and J lost 5; bases outside the gene matches: 17.

The chain uses TRBV4-3 and TRBJ2-7; tentatively, D is TRBD1 or TRBD2 (5 bases each). The V end lost 0 bases, the J end lost 2 bases, and 11 bases lay between the germline ends. The germline V gene encodes CDR1 LGHNA and CDR2 YSLEER. This CDR3 spans 15 amino acids. The CDR3 DNA is TGCGCCAGCAGCCAAGATAGAGGGGATACCTACGAGCAGTACTTC. Translated, it gives CASSQDRGDTYEQYF.

The rearrangement joins TRBV4-2 to TRBJ1-2; D is perhaps TRBD1 (6 bases). This CDR3 spans 15 amino acids. Germline V gene lookup returns CDR1 LGHNA and CDR2 YNFKEQ. V dropped 1 base and J dropped 7 bases, with 16 bases sitting between them. In nucleotides, the CDR3 is TGTGCCAGCAGCCAAGCCCACCGTGGACAGACTGGCTACACCTTC. Protein product: CASSQAHRGQTGYTF.

The chain joins TRBV12-5 to TRBJ2-7, with D tentatively TRBD2 (7 bases). The CDR3 totals 14 residues. Germline V lookup: CDR1 LGHNT, CDR2 FRNRAP. V lost 6 bases and J 2 bases, leaving 14 bases between the germline ends. CDR3: CASGPWEGAYEQYF. In DNA, the CDR3 is TGTGCTAGTGGCCCATGGGAGGGGGCCTACGAGCAGTACTTC. The full variable domain, rest sourced from reference TRBV12-5 and TRBJ2-7, is DARVTQTPRHKVTEMGQEVTMRCQPILGHNTVFWYRQTMMQGLELLAYFRNRAPLDDSGMPKDRFSAEMPDATLATLKIQPSEPRDSAVYFCASGPWEGAYEQYFGPGTRLTVT.

The chain links TRBV7-2 to TRBJ1-5, with TRBD1 matching over 7 bases. The CDR3 loop spans 15 amino acids. With V trimmed by 1 base and J by 2 bases, 2 bases remained unmatched. Looked up from germline, CDR1 is SGHTA and CDR2 is FQGNSA. CDR3 bases: TGTGCCAGCAGCTTAGTCACAGGGGGCAATCAGCCCCAGCATTTT. It is translated as CASSLVTGGNQPQHF.

V and J are TRBV11-2 and TRBJ2-7, with D possibly being TRBD2 (6 bases). Germline assignment: CDR1 SGHAT and CDR2 FQNNGV. V lost 1 base, J lost 4 bases, and 8 bases lay in between. This CDR3 comprises 13 residues. CDR3 in amino acids: CASSLGGGYEQYF. Written as DNA, the CDR3 is TGTGCCAGCAGCTTAGGTGGGGGGTACGAGCAGTACTTC.

This clone was seen a few times. The chain employs TRBV27 and TRBJ2-1; D is undetermined. The CDR3 is made up of 11 amino acids. V dropped 6 bases and J dropped 8 bases, with 8 bases sitting between them. CDR1 and CDR2 (germline): MNHEY, SMNVEV (reference sequence). CDR3 sequence (DNA): TGTGCCAGCAGGGGTAGGGATGAGCAGTTCTTC. Translating it yields CASRGRDEQFF.

The CDR3 here is CASSDSGQGNNEQFF. Written as DNA, the CDR3 is TGTGCCAGCAGCGATTCGGGACAGGGAAACAATGAGCAGTTCTTC. The chain is built from TRBV28 and TRBJ2-1; 9 positions match TRBD1. The V and J ends lost 6 bases and 5 bases, in that order; junction bases with no gene match: 8. Germline loops: CDR1 MDHEN, CDR2 SYDVKM. The CDR3 is 15 residues long.

This chain connects TRBV25-1 to TRBJ2-4; unclear D gene. CDR3 length: 11 residues. CDR1 is MGHDK, CDR2 SYGVNS, per germline. Trimming shortened V by 1 base and J by 8 bases, and 3 bases separated the two germline ends. CDR3 coding DNA: TGTGCCAGCAGTGAATTGGACATTCAGTACTTC. Protein sequence: CASSELDIQYF. The full variable domain, its missing parts supplied by reference TRBV25-1 and TRBJ2-4, is EADIYQTPRYLVIGTGKKITLECSQTMGHDKMYWYQQDPGMELHLIHYSYGVNSTEKGDLSSESTVSRIRTEHFPLTLESARPSHTSQYLCASSELDIQYFGAGTRLSVL.

The CDR3 region has the DNA TGTGCCAGCAGCCGCCAACAGGGGGACTCAGGAAAACTGTTTTTT. It yields the protein CASSRQQGDSGKLFF. The chain uses TRBV11-2 and TRBJ1-4; TRBD1 aligns across 8 bases. Germline V gene sequence: CDR1 SGHAT, CDR2 FQNNGV. V lost 5 bases to trimming and J lost 10 bases; unmatched junction nucleotides: 12. CDR3 length: 15 residues.